This T cell receptor beta chain was identified in a study of T cell responses to AZD1222 COVID-19 vaccine. The CDR3 extends over 14 amino acids. The germline V gene encodes CDR1 LNHNV and CDR2 YYDKDF (reference sequence). V lost 5 bases and J lost 0, with 8 bases in between. The data were produced by immunoSEQ multiplex PCR, yet TCRdb's version contains in-frame clones alone and is incomplete. The profile shows some 130,000 clones, around 86% of them singletons. The source material was peripheral blood, sampled on day 0 of AZD1222 vaccination. This rearrangement joins TRBV15 to TRBJ2-1; D is unresolved. The origin of this receptor is an adult in good health. This chain's CDR3 is CATSHRSSYNEQFF. CDR3 nucleotides: TGTGCCACCAGCCACAGAAGCTCCTACAATGAGCAGTTCTTC. Full variable domain (outside the CDR3, taken from reference TRBV15 and TRBJ2-1): DAMVIQNPRYQVTQFGKPVTLSCSQTLNHNVMYWYQQKSSQAPKLLFHYYDKDFNNEADTPDNFQSRRPNTSFCFLDIRSPGLGDTAMYLCATSHRSSYNEQFFGPGTRLTVL.